This TCR beta chain derives from a study of technical replicates of blood from four donors. CDR3 length equals 13 residues. Germline V lookup: CDR1 SGHRS, CDR2 YFSETQ. With 4 bases clipped from V and 2 bases from J, the junction kept 2 bases outside the gene matches. There are a few counts of this clone. Clones were sequenced by immunoSEQ multiplex PCR, and TCRdb holds only the in-frame ones, with some missing. The sample shows around 81,000 clones, roughly 77% of them seen only once. This TCR was recovered from a human donor in good health. Some clones in this sample may be carry-over from other donors' samples. Sequenced sample: PBMCs. This chain uses TRBV5-1 with TRBJ2-7; 8 bases map to TRBD1. The CDR3 DNA reads as TGCGCCAGCAGCGTGGACAGGGCCTACGAGCAGTACTTC. Its translation: CASSVDRAYEQYF.